A single sample gave rise to the 27 T cell receptor beta chains below, sequenced in a study of blood T cell repertoires in COVID-19. Only in-frame clones appear in the TCRdb table, and some are missing; sequencing was by immunoSEQ multiplex PCR. The sample has some 300,000 clones; 85% to 90% are singletons. The sequenced sample consisted of peripheral blood. These receptors came from a woman in her fifties or sixties with COVID-19, enrolled during active disease.

Details on this clone: Mismatch with germline at one junction end may stem from a read error. The chain joins TRBV3-1 (or the pseudogene TRBV3-2) to TRBJ2-7; 8 bases are shared with TRBD2. The CDR3 has 14 residues. The germline V gene has CDR1 LGHDT and CDR2 YNNKEL (reference sequence). CDR3 DNA sequence: TGTGCCAGCAGGCAAGCGGGAGTTCCTTACGAGCAGTACTTC. Protein: CASRQAGVPYEQYF.

V and J are TRBV2 and TRBJ1-2, with D perhaps TRBD1 (6 bases). V lost 10 bases and J 7 bases, leaving 13 bases between the germline ends. This CDR3 spans 11 amino acids. The V gene's germline CDR1 is SNHLY and CDR2 FYNNEI. CDR3 nucleotide sequence: TGTGCCAACTCAGACAGGACTGGCTACACCTTC. It codes for CANSDRTGYTF.

The CDR3 bases are TGTGCCAGCAGCAAAGACGTGTACACCCCGGAGTCAGCTAATGAAAAACTGTTTTTT. Protein sequence: CASSKDVYTPESANEKLFF. The chain has TRBV21-1 and TRBJ1-4. TRBV21-1 is labeled a pseudogene. The CDR3 consists of 19 residues.

The CDR3 nucleotides are TGTGCCAGCTCATACACCGGGACCCAAGGGGGACATGAGCAGTTCTTC. Encoded protein: CASSYTGTQGGHEQFF. The chain employs TRBV18 and TRBJ2-1; D may be TRBD1 (6 bases). Germline lookup yields CDR1 KGHSH and CDR2 LQKENI. This CDR3 has 16 residues. V lost 5 bases and J 8 bases, leaving 22 bases between the germline ends. Drawing the rest from reference TRBV18 and TRBJ2-1, the complete variable domain is NAGVMQNPRHLVRRRGQEARLRCSPMKGHSHVYWYRQLPEEGLKFMVYLQKENIIDESGMPKERFSAEFPKEGPSILRIQQVVRGDSAAYFCASSYTGTQGGHEQFFGPGTRLTVL.

The chain employs TRBV19 and TRBJ1-2, with TRBD1 matching 10 bases. The V and J ends lost 11 bases and 8 bases, in that order; junction bases with no gene match: 5. The CDR3 totals 11 residues. Germline V gene lookup returns CDR1 LNHDA and CDR2 SQIVND (reference sequence). The CDR3 DNA reads TGTGCCTTTTGGGACAGGGGCGGCTACACCTTC. Translated, it gives CAFWDRGGYTF. The full variable domain, its missing parts supplied by reference TRBV19 and TRBJ1-2, is DGGITQSPKYLFRKEGQNVTLSCEQNLNHDAMYWYRQDPGQGLRLIYYSQIVNDFQKGDIAEGYSVSREKKESFPLTVTSAQKNPTAFYLCAFWDRGGYTFGSGTRLTVV.

About this clone itself: The sample carries other DNA sequences with the same CDR3. The genes are TRBV19 and TRBJ2-2, with 10 nucleotides matching TRBD1. CDR1 is LNHDA and CDR2 is SQIVND in the germline V gene (reference sequence). Losses at the gene ends were 3 bases for V and 2 bases for J; bases not matched to a gene: 3. The CDR3 contains 16 residues. In DNA form, the CDR3 reads TGTGCCAGTAGTATCCGGACAGGGGGAAACACCGGGGAGCTGTTTTTT. Protein product: CASSIRTGGNTGELFF.

This clone was picked up one time. The chain employs TRBV24-1 and TRBJ1-1; D might be TRBD1 (5 bases). Germline V lookup: CDR1 KGHDR, CDR2 SFDVKD. V was cut by 7 bases and J by 4 bases, with 12 bases left in between. The CDR3 consists of 13 residues. The CDR3 nucleotides are TGTGCCACCAGCTCACGGGGGAGCACTGAAGCTTTCTTT. This codes for CATSSRGSTEAFF.

This chain's CDR3 is CASSPLSLVLKADTQYF. CDR3 nucleotide sequence: TGTGCCAGCAGCCCCCTTTCTCTAGTCTTAAAGGCAGATACGCAGTATTTT. J is TRBJ2-3 and V is TRBV7-9; D gene unclear. From germline, CDR1 is SEHNR and CDR2 FQNEAQ (reference sequence). V gave up 5 bases and J gave up 4 bases, with 22 bases separating them. The CDR3 is made up of 17 amino acids. Drawing the rest from reference TRBV7-9 and TRBJ2-3, the complete variable domain is DTGVSQNPRHKITKRGQNVTFRCDPISEHNRLYWYRQTLGQGPEFLTYFQNEAQLEKSRLLSDRFSAERPKGSFSTLEIQRTEQGDSAMYLCASSPLSLVLKADTQYFGPGTRLTVL.

The chain joins TRBV19 to TRBJ1-3; D possibly corresponds to TRBD1 (6 bases). The V gene's germline CDR1 is LNHDA and CDR2 SQIVND (reference sequence). The CDR3 extends over 16 amino acids. Trimming took 6 bases from V and 0 from J, leaving 15 bases between them. For the CDR3, the DNA is TGTGCCAGTAGAAACAGGGAGTCTTCCTCTGGAAACACCATATATTTT. Translation: CASRNRESSSGNTIYF.

The chain is built from TRBV3-1 (or the pseudogene TRBV3-2) and TRBJ1-1; 7 bases are a match to TRBD1. CDR1 and CDR2 (germline): LGHDT, YNNKEL (reference sequence). This CDR3 region has 14 residues. The V gene end was trimmed by 0 bases and the J gene end by 5 bases; junction bases not matched to a gene: 3. The CDR3 DNA reads TGTGCCAGCAGCCAAGAGGCAGGGGGAACTGAAGCTTTCTTT. Translated: CASSQEAGGTEAFF.

This rearrangement joins TRBV24-1 to TRBJ2-2; the match to TRBD2 covers 12 bases. The CDR3 runs 22 residues. V lost 4 bases, J lost 0 bases, and 17 bases stayed unmatched. Germline loops: CDR1 KGHDR, CDR2 SFDVKD. CDR3 nucleotides: TGTGCCACCAGTGACACCGGGACTAGCGGGTTTTGGGGGCTCGCGAACACCGGGGAGCTGTTTTTT. Protein: CATSDTGTSGFWGLANTGELFF.

The chain uses TRBV7-2 and TRBJ2-1; 7 bases line up with TRBD2. The CDR3 extends over 16 amino acids. J gave up 4 bases and V 1 base, and 7 bases lay outside the gene matches. Germline V gene data show CDR1 as SGHTA and CDR2 as FQGNSA. The CDR3 DNA is TGTGCCAGCAGCTTAGAAGGTGCGGGAGCGTACAATGAGCAGTTCTTC. Protein sequence: CASSLEGAGAYNEQFF.

The rearrangement joins TRBV19 to TRBJ2-2, with a possible D match to TRBD2 (5 bases). This CDR3 contains 16 residues. V lost 5 bases and J lost 1, with 14 bases in between. Germline-derived CDR1 and CDR2 are LNHDA and SQIVND (reference sequence). CDR3 region: CASSPPPGRNTGELFF. CDR3 nucleotides: TGTGCCAGTAGTCCTCCCCCGGGAAGGAACACCGGGGAGCTGTTTTTT.

The rearrangement links TRBV5-1 to TRBJ2-1, with 9 bases identical to TRBD1. Germline trimming cut 7 bases from V and 8 bases from J; bases unmatched to any gene: 7. The CDR3 spans 13 residues. The germline V gene has CDR1 SGHRS and CDR2 YFSETQ. The CDR3 region is CASAGTGIDEQFF. The DNA for the CDR3 is TGCGCCAGCGCCGGGACAGGGATTGATGAGCAGTTCTTC. The full variable domain, completed using reference TRBV5-1 and TRBJ2-1, is KAGVTQTPRYLIKTRGQQVTLSCSPISGHRSVSWYQQTPGQGLQFLFEYFSETQRNKGNFPGRFSGRQFSNSRSEMNVSTLELGDSALYLCASAGTGIDEQFFGPGTRLTVL.

The chain couples TRBV19 to TRBJ2-7; the match to TRBD1 covers 8 bases. After removal of 9 bases from V and 5 bases from J, the junction contained 15 bases not matched to a gene. The germline V gene has CDR1 LNHDA and CDR2 SQIVND (reference sequence). The length of the CDR3 is 15 residues. Written as DNA, the CDR3 is TGTGCCAGCTCGCCTTGGGCAGGGGGCTTCAACGAGCAGTACTTC. Amino acid sequence: CASSPWAGGFNEQYF.

The chain is built from TRBV11-2 and TRBJ2-1; 16 bases align to TRBD2. The ends lost 3 bases at V and 7 bases at J; junction bases unmatched: 6. Per germline, CDR1 SGHAT and CDR2 FQNNGV. The CDR3 loop spans 17 amino acids. CDR3 sequence: CASSFPGLAGGGNEQFF. In DNA form, the CDR3 reads TGTGCCAGCAGCTTCCCGGGACTAGCGGGAGGGGGTAATGAGCAGTTCTTC. Complete variable domain (other parts from reference TRBV11-2 and TRBJ2-1): EAGVAQSPRYKIIEKRQSVAFWCNPISGHATLYWYQQILGQGPKLLIQFQNNGVVDDSQLPKDRFSAERLKGVDSTLKIQPAKLEDSAVYLCASSFPGLAGGGNEQFFGPGTRLTVL.

This clone was detected a few times. V gene TRBV7-9 combines with J gene TRBJ1-5; TRBD1 might be the D (6 bases). V gave up 5 bases and J gave up 6 bases, with 17 bases separating them. From germline, CDR1 is SEHNR and CDR2 FQNEAQ (reference sequence). This CDR3 is 15 amino acids long. The CDR3, as DNA: TGTGCCAGCAGCCACGACGGGGGGGGCGGTCAGCCCCAGCATTTT. This gives the protein CASSHDGGGGQPQHF.

V is TRBV15 and J is TRBJ2-1; 8 bases line up with TRBD1. V gave up 2 bases and J gave up 0 bases; unmatched junction bases: 6. The germline V gene encodes CDR1 LNHNV and CDR2 YYDKDF (reference sequence). This CDR3 is built from 17 residues. The CDR3 is CATSRYNRGTSYNEQFF. CDR3 nucleotide sequence: TGTGCCACCAGCAGATATAACAGGGGGACCTCCTACAATGAGCAGTTCTTC.

The chain couples TRBV29-1 to TRBJ1-2; D unresolved. Germline V CDR1 and CDR2: SQVTM, ANQGSEA. The germline V and J ends were trimmed by 0 bases and 0 bases, with 11 bases remaining between them. The CDR3 has 15 residues. The CDR3 DNA reads TGCAGCGTTGAAGATCCTACTTCGGCTAACTATGGCTACACCTTC. It specifies CSVEDPTSANYGYTF.

The rearrangement uses TRBV19 and TRBJ1-6; D may be TRBD1 (5 bases). Germline CDR1 and CDR2: LNHDA and SQIVND (reference sequence). The ends were cut back, 6 bases at V and 8 bases at J, with 14 bases in the middle. This CDR3 region has 14 residues. DNA of the CDR3: TGTGCCAGTAGCCGGGGGGGACGGGATTCACCCCTCCACTTT. Protein product: CASSRGGRDSPLHF.

This clone showed up just once. The chain carries TRBV5-6 and TRBJ2-3, with 13 bases lining up with TRBD2. This CDR3 spans 17 amino acids. The junction had 9 bases not matched to a gene; V was cut back by 3 bases and J by 5 bases. In germline, CDR1 is SGHDT, CDR2 YYEEEE. This CDR3 reads CASSWQPGLAGIDTQYF. The CDR3 nucleotides are TGTGCCAGCAGCTGGCAGCCGGGACTAGCGGGGATAGATACGCAGTATTTT.

The V and J genes are TRBV27 and TRBJ2-7; 11 nucleotides agree with TRBD2. CDR3 length equals 14 residues. V was pared by 6 bases and J by 2 bases, with 3 bases of the junction left unmatched. Per germline, CDR1 MNHEY and CDR2 SMNVEV (reference sequence). The CDR3 protein is CASRGLAVTYEQYF. The CDR3 DNA is TGTGCCAGCAGGGGACTAGCGGTTACCTACGAGCAGTACTTC.

The V and J genes are TRBV11-2 and TRBJ2-2, with TRBD1 as a possible D gene (6 bases). The germline gives CDR1 SGHAT, CDR2 FQNNGV. This CDR3 has 13 residues. Trimming shortened V by 6 bases and J by 6 bases, and 11 bases separated the two germline ends. This chain's CDR3 is CASRDSGAGELFF. The CDR3 DNA reads as TGTGCCAGCAGAGACTCAGGGGCCGGGGAGCTGTTTTTT. Based on the CDR3 plus reference TRBV11-2 and TRBJ2-2, the full variable domain is EAGVAQSPRYKIIEKRQSVAFWCNPISGHATLYWYQQILGQGPKLLIQFQNNGVVDDSQLPKDRFSAERLKGVDSTLKIQPAKLEDSAVYLCASRDSGAGELFFGEGSRLTVL.

The chain couples TRBV3-1 (or the pseudogene TRBV3-2) to TRBJ1-1; a weak D match, TRBD1 (5 bases). Germline assignment: CDR1 LGHDT and CDR2 YNNKEL (reference sequence). V gave up 4 bases and J gave up 6 bases, with 12 bases separating them. CDR3 length equals 13 residues. CDR3 protein: CASSLLKGSEAFF. Here the CDR3 DNA reads TGTGCCAGCAGCCTCCTAAAGGGGTCTGAAGCTTTCTTT.

The rearrangement links TRBV6-2 or TRBV6-3 to TRBJ2-6; TRBD1 aligns across 7 bases. Germline values: CDR1 MNHEY, CDR2 SVGEGT. Trimming cost V 6 bases and J 2 bases; bases outside gene matches: 7. The CDR3 sequence is 16 residues long. DNA for the CDR3: TGTGCCAGCAGCCTATACAGGGGAACTGGGGCCAACGTCCTGACTTTC. Amino acids: CASSLYRGTGANVLTF.

This clone showed up just once. The gene calls are TRBV18 and TRBJ2-7, with 10 bases that match TRBD1. This CDR3 contains 22 residues. Germline CDR1 is KGHSH and CDR2 is LQKENI. J lost 2 bases, V lost 3 bases, and 25 bases had no gene match. The CDR3 DNA is TGTGCCAGCTCACCGACAGGGGGCTTTAGCCTTACCTCGGTGGGAGTTCCCTACGAGCAGTACTTC. It encodes CASSPTGGFSLTSVGVPYEQYF.

V usage is TRBV7-2 and J usage is TRBJ2-1; 12 bases map to TRBD2. Germline V lookup: CDR1 SGHTA, CDR2 FQGNSA. V trimming: 6 bases; J trimming: 1 base; junction bases outside the gene matches: 4. This CDR3 spans 16 amino acids. The CDR3 nucleotides are TGTGCCAGCAGGCGACTAGCGGGAGAGTCCTACAATGAGCAGTTCTTC. This sequence encodes CASRRLAGESYNEQFF.